These 2 T cell receptor beta chains were sequenced from one sample in a study of T-cell memory formation after mild COVID-19. TCRdb re-analysed the 5' RACE reads in MiXCR, keeping a single row per CDR3 protein. The sample has 15,000 or so distinct CDR3 sequences; around 25% are singletons. Input material: PBMCs or a T cell subset sorted from them (not recorded which). The source of these receptors is a man between 18 and 35 years old who had mild COVID-19 (a few samples of this study predate the infection). Cell type and time point are not known.

At least ten counts were recorded for this clonotype. This chain links TRBV4-1 with TRBJ1-5; D not certain. This CDR3 has 21 amino acids. Germline loops: CDR1 MGHRA, CDR2 YSYEKL. V dropped 0 bases and J dropped 0 bases, with 24 bases sitting between them. The CDR3 loop is CASSQDFWGLTIGSSNQPQHF. The CDR3 bases are TGCGCCAGCAGCCAAGATTTTTGGGGTTTGACGATTGGTTCTAGCAATCAGCCCCAGCATTTT.

This clonotype has at least ten counts. This chain joins TRBV27 and TRBJ1-2, with D possibly TRBD1 on 5 matching bases. The V end was cut by 5 bases, the J end by 8 bases, with 18 bases between. The CDR3 length is 14 residues. Looked up from germline, CDR1 is MNHEY and CDR2 is SMNVEV (reference sequence). In nucleotides, the CDR3 is TGTGCCAGCAGTGCCCTGGACACGACAGACGGCTACACCTTC. Amino acids: CASSALDTTDGYTF.